This TCR beta chain was captured by sequencing in a study of regulatory T cells in long-lasting Graves disease. Study information: The study counted Graves' disease as persistent given over 5 years of antithyroid drugs and positive TSH receptor antibodies.

The germline CDR1 and CDR2 sequences are SGHRS and YFSETQ. The V and J ends lost 3 bases and 3 bases respectively, with 33 bases between them. The length of the CDR3 is 22 residues. Researchers made TCR beta libraries by using iRepertoire HTBI primers and running Arm-PCR on CDR3 regions. Each CDR3 protein gets one entry after TCRdb re-called the multiplex PCR reads with MiXCR. Of more than 350,000 distinct CDR3 sequences in the sample, roughly a fifth were seen once. On this clonotype itself: Its antigen is still unknown.

Overall study results and limits: Among samples with persistent disease, TRBV28, TRBJ1-2 and TRBJ2-5 were favored.

Time point denoted: persistent/refractory GD, antithyroid drugs over 5 years with positive TRAb. Scientists built the TCR library using RNA that was extracted from PBMCs. This sample comprised peripheral blood mononuclear cells (PBMCs), obtained when the disease was refractory, from a patient treated with antithyroid drugs. This TCR derives from a female donor with Graves disease. The V call is TRBV5-1, the J call TRBJ2-2; TRBD2 is a possible D gene (5 bases). The CDR3 reads CASSSEGGGRGEMLGYTGELFF. DNA of the CDR3: TGCGCCAGCAGCTCCGAAGGTGGTGGCCGGGGAGAGATGTTGGGATACACCGGGGAGCTGTTTTTT.